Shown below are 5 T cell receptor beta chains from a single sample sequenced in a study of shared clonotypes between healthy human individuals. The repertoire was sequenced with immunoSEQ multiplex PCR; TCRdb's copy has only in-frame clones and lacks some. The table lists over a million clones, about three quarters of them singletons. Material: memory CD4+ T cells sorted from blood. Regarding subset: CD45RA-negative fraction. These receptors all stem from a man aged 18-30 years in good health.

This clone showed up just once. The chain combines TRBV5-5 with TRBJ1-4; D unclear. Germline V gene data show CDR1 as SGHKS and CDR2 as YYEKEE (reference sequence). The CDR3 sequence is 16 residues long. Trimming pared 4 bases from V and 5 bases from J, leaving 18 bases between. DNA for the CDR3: TGTGCCAGCAGCCGCTTAGAGGGCAGGAGGAATGAAAAACTGTTTTTT. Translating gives CASSRLEGRRNEKLFF.

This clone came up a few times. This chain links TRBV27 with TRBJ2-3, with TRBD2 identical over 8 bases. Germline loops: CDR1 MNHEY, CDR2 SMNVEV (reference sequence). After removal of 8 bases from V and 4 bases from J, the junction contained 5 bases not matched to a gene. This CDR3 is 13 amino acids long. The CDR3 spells CASLGLASDTQYF. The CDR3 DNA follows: TGTGCCAGCCTTGGACTAGCATCAGATACGCAGTATTTT.

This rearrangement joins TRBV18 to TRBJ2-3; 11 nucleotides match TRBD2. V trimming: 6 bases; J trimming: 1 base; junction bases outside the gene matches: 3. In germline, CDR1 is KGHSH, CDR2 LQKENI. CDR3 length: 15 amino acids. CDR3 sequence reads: CASSSTSGGTDTQYF. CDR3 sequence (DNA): TGTGCCAGCTCTTCGACTAGCGGGGGCACAGATACGCAGTATTTT.

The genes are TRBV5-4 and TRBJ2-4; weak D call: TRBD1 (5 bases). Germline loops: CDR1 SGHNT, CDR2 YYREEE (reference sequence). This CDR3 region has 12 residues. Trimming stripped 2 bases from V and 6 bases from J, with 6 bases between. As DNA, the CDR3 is TGTGCCAGCAGCTTAGACAGAAACATTCAGTACTTC. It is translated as CASSLDRNIQYF.

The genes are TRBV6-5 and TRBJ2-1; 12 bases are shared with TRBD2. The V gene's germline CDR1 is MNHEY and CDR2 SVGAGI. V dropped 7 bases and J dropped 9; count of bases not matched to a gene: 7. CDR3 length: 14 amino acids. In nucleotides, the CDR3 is TGTGCCAGCACCCGACTAGCGGGAGATGGTGAGCAGTTCTTC. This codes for CASTRLAGDGEQFF.